These 14 T cell receptor beta chains originate from one sample sequenced in a study of T-cell reconstitution after alpha-beta-depleted transplantation in children. A TCRbeta library incorporating unique molecular identifiers was prepared. One entry per CDR3 protein, called by TCRdb with MiXCR from the PCR reads. The table includes tens of thousands of distinct CDR3 sequences, approximately 10% detected once. The sample in question was PBMCs from the stem cell graft donor, obtained from the stem cell graft. The receptors shown here come from a human donor who donated a stem cell graft to a child with chronic granulomatous disease.

Within the sample, this clonotype is medium-sized. This rearrangement joins TRBV27 to TRBJ2-3, with TRBD2 matching 9 bases. The junction had 8 bases not matched to a gene; V was cut back by 1 base and J by 3 bases. The CDR3 runs to 17 residues. The germline gives CDR1 MNHEY, CDR2 SMNVEV (reference sequence). CDR3 DNA sequence: TGTGCCAGCAGTTTATGGGGCGGGAGGGCGTCGACAGATACGCAGTATTTT. It codes for CASSLWGGRASTDTQYF.

This clonotype showed up many times. V and J are TRBV29-1 and TRBJ1-1, with TRBD1 matching over 7 bases. Trimming at V came to 7 bases and at J to 1 base, leaving 3 bases not matched to a gene. Germline V gene lookup returns CDR1 SQVTM and CDR2 ANQGSEA. The CDR3 spans 12 residues. Written as DNA, the CDR3 is TGCAGCGCCGGGACAGCGAACACTGAAGCTTTCTTT. This translates into CSAGTANTEAFF.

This clonotype was seen only a few times. Given a much more abundant clone one base away, this may be a read error. The chain is built from TRBV5-6 and TRBJ2-5, with 10 bases lining up with TRBD1. This CDR3 spans 12 amino acids. Germline V CDR1 and CDR2: SGHDT, YYEEEE. Trimming removed 2 bases from V and 10 bases from J; junction bases left unmatched: 2. This chain's CDR3 is CASSLGQGGQYF. DNA for the CDR3: TGTGCCAGCAGCTTAGGACAGGGGGGCCAGTACTTC.

This clonotype was recorded many times. The chain carries TRBV7-9 and TRBJ1-2; weak D call: TRBD1 (5 bases). Trimming cost V 5 bases and J 0 bases, with 16 bases left between them. This CDR3 has 16 residues. Per the germline V gene, CDR1 is SEHNR and CDR2 is FQNEAQ (reference sequence). CDR3: CASSAGVGPTNYGYTF. In DNA, the CDR3 is TGTGCCAGCAGCGCAGGAGTGGGACCGACTAACTATGGCTACACCTTC. Based on the CDR3 plus reference TRBV7-9 and TRBJ1-2, the full variable domain is DTGVSQNPRHKITKRGQNVTFRCDPISEHNRLYWYRQTLGQGPEFLTYFQNEAQLEKSRLLSDRFSAERPKGSFSTLEIQRTEQGDSAMYLCASSAGVGPTNYGYTFGSGTRLTVV.

In this sample, this clonotype turned up many times. The rearrangement links TRBV7-9 to TRBJ2-1; 9 nucleotides align to TRBD2. Germline lookup yields CDR1 SEHNR and CDR2 FQNEAQ (reference sequence). This CDR3 is built from 18 residues. Trimming removed 4 bases from V and 4 bases from J; junction bases left unmatched: 14. The CDR3 nucleotides are TGTGCCAGCAGCTCTTGGACTAGCGAGAGGACTGATTACAATGAGCAGTTCTTC. It translates to CASSSWTSERTDYNEQFF.

This clonotype was observed many times. The rearrangement joins TRBV29-1 to TRBJ2-1; 10 nucleotides align to TRBD2. This CDR3 has 17 residues. Trimming removed 4 bases from V and 6 bases from J; junction bases left unmatched: 15. CDR1 and CDR2 from the germline V gene are SQVTM and ANQGSEA. CDR3 loop: CSVAGGRLAGALNEQFF. The CDR3, as DNA: TGCAGCGTTGCCGGGGGTAGGCTAGCGGGGGCCCTCAATGAGCAGTTCTTC.

This clonotype was counted many times. The chain couples TRBV5-5 to TRBJ1-2; 9 bases align to TRBD1. With 4 bases clipped from V and 4 bases from J, the junction kept 11 bases outside the gene matches. The CDR3 is 16 amino acids. Germline V lookup: CDR1 SGHKS, CDR2 YYEKEE (reference sequence). The CDR3 sequence: CASSPTLQGAVYGYTF. The CDR3 nucleotides read TGTGCCAGCAGCCCGACCCTACAGGGGGCAGTCTATGGCTACACCTTC.

A remark on this clonotype: At one of its ends the junction is not consistent with the germline gene, which may arise from a read error. The V gene is TRBV5-1, the J gene TRBJ1-2; TRBD1 is a possible D gene (5 bases). From germline, CDR1 is SGHRS and CDR2 YFSETQ. The CDR3 is 14 residues long. CDR3 nucleotide sequence: TGTGCCATCAGCTTGCAGGGAGGAGGCTATGGCTACACCTTC. This gives the protein CAISLQGGGYGYTF.

This clonotype was picked up many times. This sequence joins TRBV5-1 and TRBJ1-5; TRBD1 aligns across 7 bases. Germline CDR1 and CDR2: SGHRS and YFSETQ. CDR3 length equals 13 residues. With 4 bases clipped from V and 4 bases from J, the junction kept 2 bases outside the gene matches. The CDR3 region is CASSLDRNQPQHF. The DNA of the CDR3 is TGCGCCAGCAGCCTGGACAGGAATCAGCCCCAGCATTTT.

At least ten counts were recorded for this clonotype. The chain employs TRBV12-3 or TRBV12-4 and TRBJ1-4; TRBD1 is a possible D gene (6 bases). Deletions cut 6 bases from V and 8 bases from J, with 16 bases between. There are 14 residues in the CDR3. In DNA, the CDR3 is TGTGCCAGCAGCCTGGGGGGGGCGTTGGAAAAACTGTTTTTT. Translating it yields CASSLGGALEKLFF.

CDR3: CASSEYNRVQPTYEQYF. CDR3 in DNA: TGTGCCAGCAGCGAATATAACAGGGTCCAACCCACCTACGAGCAGTACTTC. The J gene is TRBJ2-7, the V gene TRBV27; a possible D gene is TRBD1 (6 bases). CDR1 MNHEY and CDR2 SMNVEV come from the germline V gene (reference sequence). V was shortened by 6 bases and J by 2 bases, with 23 bases between the two germline ends. The CDR3 has 17 amino acids.

This clonotype appeared many times. The chain joins TRBV2 to TRBJ1-1; no clear D gene. V was clipped by 4 bases and J by 10 bases, with 13 bases between them. Germline CDR1 and CDR2: SNHLY and FYNNEI. CDR3 length: 12 residues. The CDR3 bases are TGTGCCAGCAGTGCCATGAGTTTGTTAGCTTTCTTT. It encodes CASSAMSLLAFF. Looking up the rest from reference TRBV2 and TRBJ1-1 gives the full variable domain: EPEVTQTPSHQVTQMGQEVILRCVPISNHLYFYWYRQILGQKVEFLVSFYNNEISEKSEIFDDQFSVERPDGSNFTLKIRSTKLEDSAMYFCASSAMSLLAFFGQGTRLTVV.

This clonotype was picked up many times. The rearrangement uses TRBV12-3 or TRBV12-4 and TRBJ1-2; 8 nucleotides align to TRBD1. The CDR3 runs to 14 residues. With 2 bases clipped from V and 7 bases from J, the junction kept 6 bases outside the gene matches. CDR3 DNA: TGTGCCAGCAGTTTAACTGGACAGGGTAGTGGCTACACCTTC. It specifies CASSLTGQGSGYTF.

This clonotype was counted many times. The V gene is TRBV29-1, the J gene TRBJ2-7, with TRBD2 identical over 9 bases. The V and J ends lost 5 bases and 0 bases, in that order; junction bases with no gene match: 11. The CDR3 consists of 16 residues. Germline V CDR1 and CDR2: SQVTM, ANQGSEA. The CDR3 sequence: CSVSPLIAGDSYEQYF. The CDR3 bases are TGCAGCGTTTCCCCATTGATAGCGGGGGACTCCTACGAGCAGTACTTC.